This is a list of T cell receptor beta chains from one sample in a study of blood T cells in healthy people across ages. TCRdb ran MiXCR on the 5' RACE reads and lists one entry per CDR3 protein. The repertoire holds roughly 1,500,000 distinct CDR3 sequences, with about 40% as singletons. The sample taken for sequencing was blood. The source of these receptors is a woman aged 18-29 years in good health. CDR3s include the opening cysteine and the closing phenylalanine or tryptophan. The order of the fields is V gene, clone size, J gene, CDR3 length, D gene, CDR3 protein, CDR3 DNA. D genes are given only for firm matches. The size field is filled for only some rows; it gives once, few, many or a size class.

V: TRBV6-1
size: NA
J: TRBJ2-5
length: 14
D: TRBD1
CDR3: CASLWGTGQETQYF
DNA: TGTGCTAGCTTATGGGGGACAGGCCAAGAGACCCAGTACTTC

V: TRBV12-3/TRBV12-4
size: NA
J: TRBJ2-4
length: 14
D: TRBD2
CDR3: CASRAPGLAGEQYF
DNA: TGTGCCAGCAGAGCCCCGGGACTAGCGGGAGAGCAGTACTTC

V: TRBV10-3
size: few
J: TRBJ1-1
length: 15
D: NA
CDR3: CAISESGYAGTEAFF
DNA: TGTGCCATCAGTGAGTCGGGGTATGCGGGGACTGAAGCTTTCTTT

V: TRBV27
size: NA
J: TRBJ2-7
length: 16
D: TRBD1
CDR3: CASSLRRTGAKSEQYF
DNA: TGTGCCAGCAGTTTAAGGCGGACAGGGGCGAAGTCCGAGCAGTACTTC

V: TRBV20-1
size: NA
J: TRBJ2-7
length: 17
D: TRBD2
CDR3: CSASANLRTSGLYEQYF
DNA: TGCAGTGCTAGCGCCAACCTCCGGACTAGCGGTCTCTACGAGCAGTACTTC

V: TRBV27
size: NA
J: TRBJ2-5
length: 14
D: TRBD2
CDR3: CASSDGGAWETQYF
DNA: TGTGCCAGCAGTGACGGGGGGGCCTGGGAGACCCAGTACTTC

V: TRBV6-2/TRBV6-3
size: NA
J: TRBJ2-7
length: 15
D: NA
CDR3: CASLRRGAASDEQYF
DNA: TGTGCCAGCCTTAGACGGGGGGCCGCATCAGATGAGCAGTACTTC

V: TRBV18
size: NA
J: TRBJ2-7
length: 15
D: NA
CDR3: CASSPLGGASYEQYF
DNA: TGTGCCAGCTCACCCCTCGGGGGCGCTTCCTACGAGCAGTACTTC

V: TRBV20-1
size: NA
J: TRBJ2-7
length: 17
D: NA
CDR3: CSARYSGGQGWGNKQYF
DNA: TGCAGTGCTAGATACAGCGGAGGGCAGGGATGGGGCAATAAGCAGTACTTC

V: TRBV10-3
size: NA
J: TRBJ2-3
length: 15
D: TRBD2
CDR3: CAISGVAGGTDTQYF
DNA: TGTGCCATCAGTGGGGTAGCGGGGGGGACAGATACGCAGTATTTT

V: TRBV28
size: NA
J: TRBJ2-3
length: 16
D: TRBD2
CDR3: CASSTQLAGATDTQYF
DNA: TGTGCCAGCAGTACCCAACTAGCGGGAGCCACAGATACGCAGTATTTT

V: TRBV27
size: NA
J: TRBJ1-4
length: 16
D: NA
CDR3: CASSFSRVTTNEKLFF
DNA: TGTGCCAGCAGTTTTTCCAGGGTAACAACTAATGAAAAACTGTTTTTT

V: TRBV6-2/TRBV6-3
size: few
J: TRBJ2-7
length: 15
D: TRBD2
CDR3: CASSYGGLAVLEQYF
DNA: TGTGCCAGCAGTTACGGCGGACTAGCGGTGCTCGAGCAGTACTTC

V: TRBV7-9
size: NA
J: TRBJ2-4
length: 14
D: NA
CDR3: CTSSSDGTKNIQYF
DNA: TGTACCAGCAGCTCGGACGGGACCAAAAACATTCAGTACTTC

V: TRBV28
size: NA
J: TRBJ2-7
length: 15
D: NA
CDR3: CASSLLQAGNHEQYF
DNA: TGTGCCAGCAGCCTACTCCAGGCAGGGAATCACGAGCAGTACTTC

V: TRBV6-5
size: NA
J: TRBJ2-7
length: 14
D: NA
CDR3: CASRYQAGPYEQYF
DNA: TGTGCCAGCAGATATCAGGCAGGACCATACGAGCAGTACTTC

V: TRBV15
size: few
J: TRBJ2-1
length: 18
D: TRBD2
CDR3: CATSRDLASGILYNEQFF
DNA: TGTGCCACCAGCAGAGATCTAGCTAGCGGGATTCTGTACAATGAGCAGTTCTTC

V: TRBV20-1
size: NA
J: TRBJ2-3
length: 12
D: NA
CDR3: CSGAVGTDTQYF
DNA: TGCAGTGGCGCCGTCGGCACAGATACGCAGTATTTT

V: TRBV20-1
size: NA
J: TRBJ2-5
length: 15
D: TRBD2
CDR3: CSARDRGTSGETQYF
DNA: TGCAGTGCTAGAGATCGGGGGACTAGCGGGGAGACCCAGTACTTC

V: TRBV5-1
size: many
J: TRBJ2-1
length: 15
D: NA
CDR3: CASSLVGDSYNEQFF
DNA: TGCGCCAGCAGCTTGGTGGGGGACTCCTACAATGAGCAGTTCTTC

V: TRBV20-1
size: NA
J: TRBJ2-7
length: 15
D: TRBD2
CDR3: CSARGASGSSYEQYF
DNA: TGCAGTGCTAGAGGGGCTAGCGGCTCTTCCTACGAGCAGTACTTC

V: TRBV14
size: NA
J: TRBJ1-1
length: 11
D: NA
CDR3: CASSQEVEAFF
DNA: TGTGCCAGCAGCCAAGAGGTTGAAGCTTTCTTT